This TCR beta chain was profiled in a study of radiotherapy plus CTLA-4 blockade in lung cancer. Study-wide context: Patients showed objective responses in 18% of cases, and disease control was achieved by under 40%.

Profiling relied on immunoSEQ multiplex PCR, and the TCRdb table lists in-frame clones only, not all of them. Of 40,000 to 50,000 clones detected, 75% to 85% appear once; the ten largest clones hold approximately 3.4%. Treatment of patients with chemo-refractory metastatic non-small-cell lung cancer consisted of focal radiation plus CTLA-4 blockade with ipilimumab. Findings and caveats of the study: Subsequent to radiotherapy plus ipilimumab, tumor-derived TCR clones underwent expansion in blood.

In the case of this clone: Its antigen is not identified.

Germline assignment: CDR1 SQVTM and CDR2 ANQGSEA. Trimming left V 6 bases short and J 4 bases short, with 11 bases between. The CDR3 spans 12 residues. The chain is built from TRBV29-1 and TRBJ2-3; D perhaps matches TRBD1 (5 bases). Sequenced material: peripheral blood, taken from a patient treated with radiotherapy plus ipilimumab. The clonotype comes from a human donor with non-small cell lung cancer who had stable disease on radiotherapy plus ipilimumab. CDR3 sequence (DNA): TGCAGCGTAACCCCAGGGTCAGATACGCAGTATTTT. Residues: CSVTPGSDTQYF.